These 19 T cell receptor beta chains were all obtained from the same sample, sequenced in a study of low-dose radiotherapy and immunotherapy resistance in tumors. TRAV and TRBV primers primed cDNA for both TCRalpha and TCRbeta. TCRs were put through around 20 PCR cycles of amplification with Phusion. A constant-region primer and the V-primer adapter served as the primer pair. One entry per CDR3 protein results from TCRdb running MiXCR on the reads. The sample contains roughly 100,000 distinct CDR3 sequences, roughly 20% of which appear only once. As for time point: after trial treatment. This sample's treatment: LDRT plus nivolumab, ipilimumab, low-dose cyclophosphamide and aspirin (RACIN trial). The specimen was PBMCs, collected after low-dose radiotherapy plus immunotherapy. These receptors came from a male donor with prostate cancer.

This clonotype was recorded once. This chain links TRBV28 with TRBJ2-7; 13 bases are a match to TRBD2. The CDR3 totals 14 residues. Germline loops: CDR1 MDHEN, CDR2 SYDVKM. The V gene end was trimmed by 10 bases and the J gene end by 4 bases; junction bases not matched to a gene: 7. CDR3 sequence (DNA): TGTGCCACCTCGGCGGGACTAGCGGGGTACGAGCAGTACTTC. This gives the protein CATSAGLAGYEQYF.

At least ten counts were recorded for this clonotype. The chain couples TRBV12-3 or TRBV12-4 to TRBJ1-5; D is unresolved. V gave up 1 base and J gave up 5 bases, with 9 bases separating them. CDR3 size: 14 residues. CDR3 loop: CASSLGSNYQPQHF. The CDR3 DNA is TGTGCCAGCAGTTTAGGATCTAACTATCAGCCCCAGCATTTT.

This clonotype was picked up many times. The rearrangement uses TRBV20-1 and TRBJ2-1, with TRBD2 matching over 8 bases. Germline V gene data show CDR1 as DFQATT and CDR2 as SNEGSKA (reference sequence). The CDR3 loop spans 15 amino acids. Losses at the gene ends were 3 bases for V and 2 bases for J; bases not matched to a gene: 6. CDR3 in DNA: TGCAGTGCTAGGGTAGCGGGACTGCCCTACAATGAGCAGTTCTTC. It is translated as CSARVAGLPYNEQFF.

The V call is TRBV5-1, the J call TRBJ2-7, with 11 bases fitting TRBD2. The J segment lost 2 bases and the V segment lost 0 bases, leaving 4 bases of the junction unmatched. Germline loops: CDR1 SGHRS, CDR2 YFSETQ. The CDR3 loop spans 16 amino acids. The CDR3, as DNA: TGCGCCAGCAGCTTGGCCCCTAGCGGGGGGACCTACGAGCAGTACTTC. It is translated as CASSLAPSGGTYEQYF.

This clonotype was observed many times. The J gene is TRBJ1-1, the V gene TRBV12-3 or TRBV12-4, with D unresolved. The CDR3 loop spans 11 amino acids. The V end was cut by 5 bases, the J end by 6 bases, with 7 bases between. The CDR3 is CASSNTPEAFF. CDR3 coding DNA: TGTGCCAGCAGTAACACGCCTGAAGCTTTCTTT.

This clonotype was counted many times. This CDR3 reads CSVPRDFSFQETQYF. The CDR3 DNA follows: TGCAGCGTCCCCCGCGACTTTTCCTTTCAAGAGACCCAGTACTTC. The genes are TRBV29-1 and TRBJ2-5; no clear D. The germline CDR1 and CDR2 sequences are SQVTM and ANQGSEA. Trimming pared 6 bases from V and 2 bases from J, leaving 19 bases between. The CDR3 loop spans 15 amino acids.

As regards this clonotype: A far more abundant clone sits one base away, making this likely a read error. This sequence joins TRBV6-2 or TRBV6-3 and TRBJ2-5; a weak D match, TRBD1 (6 bases). The length of the CDR3 is 14 residues. V gave up 5 bases and J gave up 11 bases, with 21 bases separating them. CDR1 MNHEY and CDR2 SVGEGT come from the germline V gene. CDR3 residues: CASSRPGRSGEQYF. CDR3 nucleotides: TGTGCCAGCAGTCGTCCGGGACGATCAGGGGAGCAGTACTTC.

This clonotype was counted ten times or more. The chain recombines TRBV6-2 or TRBV6-3 with TRBJ2-3, with 7 bases fitting TRBD1. The germline V gene has CDR1 MNHEY and CDR2 SVGEGT. The CDR3 is made up of 17 amino acids. The junction had 13 bases not matched to a gene; V was cut back by 6 bases and J by 1 base. The CDR3 sequence: CASSRPSLGGGTDTQYF. The CDR3 region has the DNA TGTGCCAGCAGCCGACCGTCTTTAGGGGGCGGCACAGATACGCAGTATTTT.

This clonotype was seen at least ten times. The V gene is TRBV6-2 or TRBV6-3, the J gene TRBJ2-7; 9 positions match TRBD1. After removal of 8 bases from V and 4 bases from J, the junction contained 9 bases not matched to a gene. Germline lookup yields CDR1 MNHEY and CDR2 SVGEGT. The CDR3 is 14 residues long. The CDR3 spells CASDRDRASYEQYF. CDR3 in DNA: TGTGCCAGCGACCGGGACAGGGCTTCATACGAGCAGTACTTC.

This clonotype was seen many times. The chain combines TRBV18 with TRBJ2-4, with D perhaps matching TRBD1 (6 bases). Germline CDR1 KGHSH, CDR2 LQKENI. With 3 bases removed from V and 6 bases from J, the gap between germline ends came to 12 bases. This CDR3 region has 14 residues. The chain's CDR3 is CASSPLDSANIQYF. CDR3 coding DNA: TGTGCCAGCTCACCCCTGGACAGTGCAAACATTCAGTACTTC.

The chain joins TRBV2 to TRBJ2-1; 9 positions agree with TRBD2. The trim removed 1 base at V and 12 bases at J, leaving 10 bases unmatched. The CDR3 contains 15 residues. Germline V gene sequence: CDR1 SNHLY, CDR2 FYNNEI. CDR3 in DNA: TGTGCCAGCAGTGAAGGGGCGGGGGGGCCTAACGGGCAGTTCTTC. As protein: CASSEGAGGPNGQFF. Together with reference TRBV2 and TRBJ2-1, the CDR3 gives the full variable domain: EPEVTQTPSHQVTQMGQEVILRCVPISNHLYFYWYRQILGQKVEFLVSFYNNEISEKSEIFDDQFSVERPDGSNFTLKIRSTKLEDSAMYFCASSEGAGGPNGQFFGPGTRLTVL.

The sample holds many counts of this clonotype. The rearrangement uses TRBV5-1 and TRBJ2-7; TRBD1 agrees at 9 bases. V lost 1 base, J lost 6 bases, and 11 bases stayed unmatched. Germline CDR1 is SGHRS and CDR2 is YFSETQ. The CDR3 is 16 amino acids. CDR3 protein: CASSLSFRTGETEQYF. CDR3 bases: TGCGCCAGCAGCTTGAGTTTTCGGACAGGGGAGACCGAGCAGTACTTC.

This clonotype was counted ten times or more. The V and J genes are TRBV27 and TRBJ1-2, with D possibly being TRBD1 (5 bases). CDR1 and CDR2 (germline): MNHEY, SMNVEV (reference sequence). V was pared by 10 bases and J by 5 bases, with 11 bases between. This CDR3 comprises 11 residues. In DNA form, the CDR3 reads TGTGCCACCCAGACAGTTTATGGCTACACCTTC. Translation: CATQTVYGYTF.

This clonotype has ten or more counts. The V gene is TRBV11-1, the J gene TRBJ2-7; D perhaps matches TRBD2 (5 bases). V was trimmed by 6 bases and J by 1 base, leaving 7 bases between them. This CDR3 comprises 12 residues. Per germline, CDR1 SGHAT and CDR2 FQDESV (reference sequence). Written as DNA, the CDR3 is TGTGCCAGCAGTGGAGGTTCCTACGAGCAGTACTTC. It specifies CASSGGSYEQYF.

In this sample, this clonotype is medium-sized. The genes are TRBV5-4 and TRBJ2-3, with a possible D match to TRBD1 (5 bases). The CDR3 totals 15 residues. V dropped 0 bases and J dropped 6 bases, with 14 bases sitting between them. Germline V gene lookup returns CDR1 SGHNT and CDR2 YYREEE (reference sequence). CDR3 sequence: CASSLGPAAGDTQYF. DNA of the CDR3: TGTGCCAGCAGCTTGGGGCCCGCGGCAGGGGATACGCAGTATTTT.

This clonotype occurred once. This rearrangement joins TRBV5-6 to TRBJ2-7, with D tentatively TRBD1 (5 bases). V lost 2 bases and J 0 bases, leaving 12 bases between the germline ends. Germline V lookup: CDR1 SGHDT, CDR2 YYEEEE. CDR3 length: 15 residues. The DNA of the CDR3 is TGTGCCAGCAGCTTAGGGGCCGCAAGCTCCTACGAGCAGTACTTC. Its protein product is CASSLGAASSYEQYF.

V is TRBV5-4 and J is TRBJ2-3; D gene uncertain. This CDR3 spans 13 amino acids. Trimming left V 5 bases short and J 4 bases short, with 11 bases between. Germline V gives CDR1 SGHNT, CDR2 YYREEE (reference sequence). For the CDR3, the DNA is TGTGCCAGCAGACCTCGGACCGCAGATACGCAGTATTTT. Amino acid sequence: CASRPRTADTQYF.

This clonotype has a count of ten or more. This rearrangement joins TRBV7-6 to TRBJ2-7, with 8 bases aligning to TRBD1. Looked up from germline, CDR1 is SGHVS and CDR2 is FNYEAQ. The CDR3 length is 14 residues. J gave up 3 bases and V 4 bases, and 5 bases lay outside the gene matches. The CDR3 DNA is TGTGCCAGCAGCTCAGGACAGGGAGACTACGAGCAGTACTTC. Its protein product is CASSSGQGDYEQYF.

This clonotype was observed many times. V usage is TRBV4-1 and J usage is TRBJ2-1, with 7 nucleotides matching TRBD1. Germline V gives CDR1 MGHRA, CDR2 YSYEKL. The CDR3 is 14 residues long. Losses at the gene ends were 3 bases for V and 7 bases for J; bases not matched to a gene: 6. CDR3 bases: TGCGCCAGCAGCCATCGACAGGGTAGAAATGAGCAGTTCTTC. It encodes CASSHRQGRNEQFF.